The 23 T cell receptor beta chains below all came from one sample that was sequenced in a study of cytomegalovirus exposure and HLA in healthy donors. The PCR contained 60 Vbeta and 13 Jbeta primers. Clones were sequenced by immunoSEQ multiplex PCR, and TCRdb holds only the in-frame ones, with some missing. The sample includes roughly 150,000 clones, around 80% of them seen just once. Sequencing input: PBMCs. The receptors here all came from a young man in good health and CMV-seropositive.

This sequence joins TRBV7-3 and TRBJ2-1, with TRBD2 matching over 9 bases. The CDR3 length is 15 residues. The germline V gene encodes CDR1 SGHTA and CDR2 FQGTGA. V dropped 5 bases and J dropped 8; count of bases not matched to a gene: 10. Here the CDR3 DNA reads TGTGCCAGCAGCCCAGACGGGACTAGCTTCTATGAGCAGTTCTTC. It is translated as CASSPDGTSFYEQFF. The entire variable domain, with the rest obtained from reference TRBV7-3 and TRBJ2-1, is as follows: GAGVSQTPSNKVTEKGKYVELRCDPISGHTALYWYRQSLGQGPEFLIYFQGTGAADDSGLPNDRFFAVRPEGSVSTLKIQRTERGDSAVYLCASSPDGTSFYEQFFGPGTRLTVL.

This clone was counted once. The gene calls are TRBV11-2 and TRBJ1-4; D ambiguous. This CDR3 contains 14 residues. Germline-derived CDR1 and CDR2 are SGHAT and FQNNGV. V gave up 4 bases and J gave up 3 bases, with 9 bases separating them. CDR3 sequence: CASSSNPANEKLFF. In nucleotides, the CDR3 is TGTGCCAGCAGCTCTAACCCGGCTAATGAAAAACTGTTTTTT.

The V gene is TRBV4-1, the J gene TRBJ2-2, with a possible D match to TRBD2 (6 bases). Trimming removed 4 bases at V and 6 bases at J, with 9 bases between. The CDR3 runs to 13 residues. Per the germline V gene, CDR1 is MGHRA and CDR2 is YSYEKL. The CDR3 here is CASSPEGAGELFF. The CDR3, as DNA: TGCGCCAGCAGCCCGGAGGGTGCCGGGGAGCTGTTTTTT.

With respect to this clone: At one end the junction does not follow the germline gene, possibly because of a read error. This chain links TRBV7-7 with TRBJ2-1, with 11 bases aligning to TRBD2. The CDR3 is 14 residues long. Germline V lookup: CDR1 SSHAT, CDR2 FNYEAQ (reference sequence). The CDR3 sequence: CASSLAGGDNEQFF. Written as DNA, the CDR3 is TGTGCTAGCAGCTTAGCGGGAGGGGACAATGAGCAGTTCTTC.

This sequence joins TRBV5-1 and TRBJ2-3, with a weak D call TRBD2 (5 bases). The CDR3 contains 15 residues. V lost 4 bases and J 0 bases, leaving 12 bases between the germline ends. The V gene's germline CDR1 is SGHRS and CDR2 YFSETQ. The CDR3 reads CASSPPGMSTDTQYF. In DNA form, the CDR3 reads TGCGCCAGCAGCCCCCCGGGGATGAGCACAGATACGCAGTATTTT. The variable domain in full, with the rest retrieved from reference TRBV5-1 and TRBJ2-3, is KAGVTQTPRYLIKTRGQQVTLSCSPISGHRSVSWYQQTPGQGLQFLFEYFSETQRNKGNFPGRFSGRQFSNSRSEMNVSTLELGDSALYLCASSPPGMSTDTQYFGPGTRLTVL.

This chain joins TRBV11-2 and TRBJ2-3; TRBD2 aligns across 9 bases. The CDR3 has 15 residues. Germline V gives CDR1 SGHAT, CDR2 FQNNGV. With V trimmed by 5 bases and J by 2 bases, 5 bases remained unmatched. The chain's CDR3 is CASSGGLAFTDTQYF. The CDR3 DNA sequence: TGTGCCAGCAGCGGGGGACTAGCTTTCACAGATACGCAGTATTTT.

CDR3 coding DNA: TGTGCCTGGAGTGTCCCCGGAGCGCAGTATTTT. It yields the protein CAWSVPGAQYF. This rearrangement joins TRBV30 to TRBJ2-3; the D is unclear. Germline loops: CDR1 GTSNPN, CDR2 SVGIG (reference sequence). Trimming removed 0 bases at V and 10 bases at J, with 8 bases between. The CDR3 is 11 amino acids.

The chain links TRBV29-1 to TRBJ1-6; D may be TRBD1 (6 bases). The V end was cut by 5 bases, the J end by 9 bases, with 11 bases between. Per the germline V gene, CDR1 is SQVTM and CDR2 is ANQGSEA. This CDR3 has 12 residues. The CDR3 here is CSVMDSGSPLHF. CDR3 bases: TGCAGCGTTATGGACAGTGGTTCACCCCTCCACTTT.

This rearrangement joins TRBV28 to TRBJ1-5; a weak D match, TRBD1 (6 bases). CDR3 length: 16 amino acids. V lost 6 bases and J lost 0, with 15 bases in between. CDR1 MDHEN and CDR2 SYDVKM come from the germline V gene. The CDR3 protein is CASRVQGGFSNQPQHF. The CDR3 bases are TGTGCCAGCAGGGTACAGGGAGGGTTTAGCAATCAGCCCCAGCATTTT.

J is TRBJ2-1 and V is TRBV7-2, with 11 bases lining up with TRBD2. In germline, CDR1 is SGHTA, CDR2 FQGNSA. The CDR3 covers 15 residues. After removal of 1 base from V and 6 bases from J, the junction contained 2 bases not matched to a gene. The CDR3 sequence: CASSLGLAGGNEQFF. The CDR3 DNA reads TGTGCCAGCAGCTTAGGGCTAGCGGGAGGCAATGAGCAGTTCTTC. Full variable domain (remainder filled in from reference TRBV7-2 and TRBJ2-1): GAGVSQSPSNKVTEKGKDVELRCDPISGHTALYWYRQSLGQGLEFLIYFQGNSAPDKSGLPSDRFSAERTGGSVSTLTIQRTQQEDSAVYLCASSLGLAGGNEQFFGPGTRLTVL.

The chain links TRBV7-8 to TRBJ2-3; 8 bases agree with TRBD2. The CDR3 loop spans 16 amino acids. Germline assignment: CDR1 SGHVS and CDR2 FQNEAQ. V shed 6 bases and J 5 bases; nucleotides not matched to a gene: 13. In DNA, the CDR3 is TGTGCCAGCAGTCCTCTAACTAGCGGCAGAGGAGATACGCAGTATTTT. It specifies CASSPLTSGRGDTQYF.

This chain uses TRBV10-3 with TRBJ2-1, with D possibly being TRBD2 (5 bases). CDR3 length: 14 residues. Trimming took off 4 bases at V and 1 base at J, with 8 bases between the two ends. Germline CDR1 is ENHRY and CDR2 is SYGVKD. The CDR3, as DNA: TGTGCCATCAGTGCGGGCGGGTCCTACAATGAGCAGTTCTTC. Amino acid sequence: CAISAGGSYNEQFF.

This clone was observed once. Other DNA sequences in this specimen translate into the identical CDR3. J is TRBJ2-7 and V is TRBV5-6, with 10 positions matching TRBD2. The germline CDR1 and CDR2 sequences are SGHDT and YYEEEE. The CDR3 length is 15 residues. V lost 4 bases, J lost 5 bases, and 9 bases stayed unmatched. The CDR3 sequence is CASSLLAGNLDEQYF. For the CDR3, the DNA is TGTGCCAGCAGCCTACTAGCGGGAAATTTGGACGAGCAGTACTTC.

The CDR3 protein is CASSVGRTSGDWGTGELFF. CDR3 nucleotides: TGTGCCAGCAGCGTAGGTAGGACTAGCGGGGATTGGGGCACCGGGGAGCTGTTTTTT. The chain couples TRBV9 to TRBJ2-2; 12 bases align to TRBD2. The V gene end was trimmed by 0 bases and the J gene end by 4 bases; junction bases not matched to a gene: 10. The CDR3 runs 19 residues. Germline-derived CDR1 and CDR2 are SGDLS and YYNGEE.

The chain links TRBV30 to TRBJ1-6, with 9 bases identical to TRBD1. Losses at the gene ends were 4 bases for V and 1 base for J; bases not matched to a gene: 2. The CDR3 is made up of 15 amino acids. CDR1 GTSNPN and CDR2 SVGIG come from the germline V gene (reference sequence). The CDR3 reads CAWTDRGSYNSPLHF. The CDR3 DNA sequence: TGTGCCTGGACCGACAGGGGGTCCTATAATTCACCCCTCCACTTT.

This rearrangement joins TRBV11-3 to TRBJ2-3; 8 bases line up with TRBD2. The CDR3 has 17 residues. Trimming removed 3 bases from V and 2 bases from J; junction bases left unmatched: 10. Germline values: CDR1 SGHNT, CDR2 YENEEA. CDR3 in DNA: TGTGCCAGCAGCTTTTTTGCTAGCGGGCCCTACACAGATACGCAGTATTTT. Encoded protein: CASSFFASGPYTDTQYF.

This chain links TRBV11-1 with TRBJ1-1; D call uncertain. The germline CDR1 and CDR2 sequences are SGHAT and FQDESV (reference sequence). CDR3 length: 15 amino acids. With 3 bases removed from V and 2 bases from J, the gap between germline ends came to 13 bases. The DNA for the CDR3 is TGTGCCAGCAGCTTTACCCCGGGAGCCAACACTGAAGCTTTCTTT. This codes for CASSFTPGANTEAFF.

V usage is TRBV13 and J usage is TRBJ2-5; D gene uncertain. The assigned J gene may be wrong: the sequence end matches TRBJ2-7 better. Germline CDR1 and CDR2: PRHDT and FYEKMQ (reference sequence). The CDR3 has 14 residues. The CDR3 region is CASSLSPLSYEQYF. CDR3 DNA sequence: TGTGCCAGCAGCTTATCGCCCCTCTCCTACGAGCAGTACTTC.

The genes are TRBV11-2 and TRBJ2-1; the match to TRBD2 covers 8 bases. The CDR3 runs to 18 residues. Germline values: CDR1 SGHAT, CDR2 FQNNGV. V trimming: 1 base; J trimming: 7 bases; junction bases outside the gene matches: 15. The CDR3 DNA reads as TGTGCCAGCAGCTTAGGTAATCGGGGAATAGCGGGAAGGAATGAGCAGTTCTTC. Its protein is CASSLGNRGIAGRNEQFF.

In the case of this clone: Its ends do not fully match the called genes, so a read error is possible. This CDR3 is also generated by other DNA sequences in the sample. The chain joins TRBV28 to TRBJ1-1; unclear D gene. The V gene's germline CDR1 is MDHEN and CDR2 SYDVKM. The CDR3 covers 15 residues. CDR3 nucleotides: TGTGCCAGCAGTTTAACCCGGGGAAGGCGCACTGAGGCTTTCTTT. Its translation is CASSLTRGRRTEAFF. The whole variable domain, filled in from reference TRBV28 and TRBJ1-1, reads DVKVTQSSRYLVKRTGEKVFLECVQDMDHENMFWYRQDPGLGLRLIYFSYDVKMKEKGDIPEGYSVSREKKERFSLILESASTNQTSMYLCASSLTRGRRTEAFFGQGTRLTVV.

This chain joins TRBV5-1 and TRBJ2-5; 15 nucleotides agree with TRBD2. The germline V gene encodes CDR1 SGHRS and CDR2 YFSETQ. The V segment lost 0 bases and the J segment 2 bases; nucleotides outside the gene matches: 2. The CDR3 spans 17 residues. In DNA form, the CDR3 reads TGCGCCAGCAGCTTGGGGGGGACTAGCGGGAGGCAAGAGACCCAGTACTTC. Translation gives CASSLGGTSGRQETQYF.

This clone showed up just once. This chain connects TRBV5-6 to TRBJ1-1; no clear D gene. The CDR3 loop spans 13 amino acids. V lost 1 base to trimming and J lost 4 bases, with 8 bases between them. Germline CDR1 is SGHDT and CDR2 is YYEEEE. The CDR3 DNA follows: TGTGCCAGCAGCTTGCGGTCGTCCACTGAAGCTTTCTTT. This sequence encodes CASSLRSSTEAFF. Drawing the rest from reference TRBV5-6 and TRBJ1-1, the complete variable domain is DAGVTQSPTHLIKTRGQQVTLRCSPKSGHDTVSWYQQALGQGPQFIFQYYEEEERQRGNFPDRFSGHQFPNYSSELNVNALLLGDSALYLCASSLRSSTEAFFGQGTRLTVV.

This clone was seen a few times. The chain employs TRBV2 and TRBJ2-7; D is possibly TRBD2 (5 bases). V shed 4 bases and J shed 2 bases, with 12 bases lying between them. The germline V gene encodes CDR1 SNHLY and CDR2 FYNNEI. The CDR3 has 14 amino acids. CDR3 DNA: TGTGCCAGCAGTGGCGAGGGAAAGGCCTACGAGCAGTACTTC. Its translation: CASSGEGKAYEQYF.